The source of this T cell receptor beta chain is a study of OX40 agonist ivuxolimab in advanced cancers. The wider study: Previous treatment with anti-PD-1, anti-PD-L1 or anti-CTLA-4 therapy was allowed; about 37% had received some.

This CDR3 is 16 amino acids long. V lost 8 bases to trimming and J lost 2 bases, with 19 bases between them. Germline lookup yields CDR1 SNHLY and CDR2 FYNNEI. Sequenced by immunoSEQ multiplex PCR; TCRdb stores in-frame clones only, minus some. This sample has tens of thousands of clones; about four fifths occur once, and the top ten carry 1.2%. This chain links TRBV2 with TRBJ1-3; D might be TRBD1 (6 bases). The receptor was derived from an adult with an advanced solid tumor such as melanoma, head and neck, liver or kidney cancer. Specimen: CD4+ or CD8+ T cells sorted from blood, collected in a trial of the OX40 agonist ivuxolimab. The CDR3 loop reads CASYDLVPGAGNTIYF. The DNA of the CDR3 is TGTGCCAGCTATGATCTGGTCCCAGGGGCTGGAAACACCATATATTTT.